These 32 T cell receptor beta chains came from one sample sequenced in a study of T cell responses to AZD1222 COVID-19 vaccine. Method: immunoSEQ multiplex PCR; TCRdb's copy keeps in-frame clones and lacks some. The table shows about 160,000 clones, with around 93% occurring only once. The material sequenced was peripheral blood, taken on day 0 of AZD1222 vaccination. The receptors originated from an adult in good health.

The chain couples TRBV7-2 to TRBJ1-4; maybe TRBD1 (5 bases). The CDR3 spans 14 residues. Germline CDR1 reads SGHTA; CDR2 reads FQGNSA. V shed 9 bases and J shed 7 bases, with 18 bases lying between them. The CDR3 spells CASSSAGRGEKLFF. For the CDR3, the DNA is TGTGCCAGTTCTTCCGCAGGGAGGGGTGAAAAACTGTTTTTT. Looking up the rest from reference TRBV7-2 and TRBJ1-4 gives the full variable domain: GAGVSQSPSNKVTEKGKDVELRCDPISGHTALYWYRQSLGQGLEFLIYFQGNSAPDKSGLPSDRFSAERTGGSVSTLTIQRTQQEDSAVYLCASSSAGRGEKLFFGSGTQLSVL.

The chain combines TRBV7-3 with TRBJ2-1; 9 bases line up with TRBD2. CDR3 length equals 14 residues. Germline-derived CDR1 and CDR2 are SGHTA and FQGTGA. Unmatched junction bases numbered 5, after V lost 5 bases and J lost 6 bases. The CDR3 DNA follows: TGTGCCAGCAGCCCAAGGACTAGCGCCAATGAGCAGTTCTTC. Translation: CASSPRTSANEQFF.

This sequence joins TRBV24-1 and TRBJ2-5, with 7 bases lining up with TRBD1. V dropped 4 bases and J dropped 4; count of bases not matched to a gene: 8. This CDR3 comprises 15 residues. Germline V gene lookup returns CDR1 KGHDR and CDR2 SFDVKD. The DNA of the CDR3 is TGTGCCACCAGTGACCCCCACAGGGGTCGAGAGACCCAGTACTTC. It yields the protein CATSDPHRGRETQYF.

This sequence joins TRBV9 and TRBJ2-1; D possibly corresponds to TRBD2 (5 bases). With 4 bases removed from V and 13 bases from J, the gap between germline ends came to 18 bases. Germline CDR1 SGDLS, CDR2 YYNGEE. The CDR3 loop spans 13 amino acids. The CDR3 here is CASSPSEGPVQFF. The CDR3 nucleotides are TGTGCCAGCAGCCCCTCAGAGGGTCCGGTTCAGTTCTTC.

The chain employs TRBV2 and TRBJ1-2; 7 bases align to TRBD1. Germline lookup yields CDR1 SNHLY and CDR2 FYNNEI. With V trimmed by 5 bases and J by 8 bases, 20 bases remained unmatched. The CDR3 length is 17 residues. The CDR3 reads CASSMAIQGPQGDGYTF. The CDR3 region has the DNA TGTGCCAGCAGTATGGCGATACAGGGGCCCCAAGGGGACGGCTACACCTTC.

The DNA for the CDR3 is TGTGCCAGCAGCGTCAGACAGGGGGGTAGCACAGATACGCAGTATTTT. Translated, it gives CASSVRQGGSTDTQYF. The chain couples TRBV9 to TRBJ2-3; TRBD1 agrees at 9 bases. Germline V gives CDR1 SGDLS, CDR2 YYNGEE. Trimming cost V 2 bases and J 0 bases; bases outside gene matches: 4. The CDR3 is made up of 16 amino acids.

This chain uses TRBV30 with TRBJ2-1; 10 bases are shared with TRBD2. The CDR3 length is 14 residues. J gave up 8 bases and V 2 bases, and 6 bases lay outside the gene matches. Germline-derived CDR1 and CDR2 are GTSNPN and SVGIG (reference sequence). This CDR3 is CAWSPVAGGHEQFF. CDR3 nucleotide sequence: TGTGCCTGGAGTCCGGTAGCGGGGGGACATGAGCAGTTCTTC.

V is TRBV5-4 and J is TRBJ1-1, with a tentative D call TRBD1 (6 bases). V was trimmed by 5 bases and J by 1 base, leaving 12 bases between them. Germline V gene data show CDR1 as SGHNT and CDR2 as YYREEE (reference sequence). The length of the CDR3 is 14 residues. The CDR3: CASREDSWNTEAFF. CDR3 nucleotides: TGTGCCAGCAGGGAGGACAGCTGGAACACTGAAGCTTTCTTT.

The J gene is TRBJ1-3, the V gene TRBV5-4; possibly TRBD1 for D (5 bases). CDR1 and CDR2 from the germline V gene are SGHNT and YYREEE (reference sequence). CDR3 length equals 14 residues. Trimming removed 4 bases at V and 9 bases at J, with 17 bases between. CDR3 sequence reads: CASSPGTAGGTIYF. CDR3 sequence (DNA): TGTGCCAGCAGCCCCGGGACCGCTGGGGGCACCATATATTTT.

The chain recombines TRBV6-2 or TRBV6-3 with TRBJ2-1, with 8 bases aligning to TRBD2. The V gene end was trimmed by 6 bases and the J gene end by 10 bases; junction bases not matched to a gene: 8. The CDR3 has 13 amino acids. Germline lookup yields CDR1 MNHEY and CDR2 SVGEGT. CDR3 amino acids: CASSPGGAGEQFF. Written as DNA, the CDR3 is TGTGCCAGCAGCCCCGGGGGGGCAGGGGAGCAGTTCTTC.

The J gene is TRBJ1-2, the V gene TRBV7-2; D perhaps matches TRBD1 (5 bases). Trimming left V 3 bases short and J 8 bases short, with 10 bases between. Germline assignment: CDR1 SGHTA and CDR2 FQGNSA. This CDR3 comprises 12 residues. The DNA of the CDR3 is TGTGCCAGCAGCTTGGGGGGTGAAGGCTACACCTTC. Translating gives CASSLGGEGYTF. The full variable domain, with the rest looked up from reference TRBV7-2 and TRBJ1-2, is GAGVSQSPSNKVTEKGKDVELRCDPISGHTALYWYRQSLGQGLEFLIYFQGNSAPDKSGLPSDRFSAERTGGSVSTLTIQRTQQEDSAVYLCASSLGGEGYTFGSGTRLTVV.

This rearrangement joins TRBV19 to TRBJ1-6; 7 nucleotides align to TRBD1. The V gene end was trimmed by 6 bases and the J gene end by 2 bases; junction bases not matched to a gene: 4. The CDR3 totals 15 residues. CDR1 is LNHDA and CDR2 is SQIVND in the germline V gene (reference sequence). CDR3 DNA sequence: TGTGCCAGTAGCAGCGGGACAGCCTATAATTCACCCCTCCACTTT. Its translation is CASSSGTAYNSPLHF.

The J gene is TRBJ1-6, the V gene TRBV6-2 or TRBV6-3; D is possibly TRBD1 (6 bases). The CDR3 contains 15 residues. V lost 5 bases to trimming and J lost 4 bases, with 12 bases between them. CDR1 is MNHEY, CDR2 SVGEGT, per germline. The CDR3 loop reads CASSRQEIYNSPLHF. Here the CDR3 DNA reads TGTGCCAGCAGTCGACAGGAAATTTATAATTCACCCCTCCACTTT.

The V gene is TRBV6-5, the J gene TRBJ1-2; 9 bases match TRBD1. Trimming removed 8 bases from V and 8 bases from J; junction bases left unmatched: 9. The CDR3 contains 13 residues. Germline V gene sequence: CDR1 MNHEY, CDR2 SVGAGI. The CDR3 loop is CASVPDRGGGYTF. The CDR3 DNA reads TGTGCCAGCGTCCCAGACAGGGGGGGAGGCTACACCTTC.

A note on this clone: The sample holds other DNA sequences that translate to the same CDR3. This rearrangement joins TRBV19 to TRBJ2-5; 12 bases align to TRBD2. After removal of 5 bases from V and 2 bases from J, the junction contained 3 bases not matched to a gene. In germline, CDR1 is LNHDA, CDR2 SQIVND (reference sequence). This CDR3 comprises 15 residues. The CDR3 here is CASSPLAGGQETQYF. DNA for the CDR3: TGTGCCAGTAGTCCACTAGCGGGGGGTCAAGAGACCCAGTACTTC.

The chain uses TRBV6-1 and TRBJ1-2; D remains ambiguous. Looked up from germline, CDR1 is MNHNS and CDR2 is SASEGT. CDR3 length equals 17 residues. Trimming cost V 1 base and J 0 bases, with 15 bases left between them. The CDR3 bases are TGTGCCAGCAGTGAAGGGTGGGCCACGGATACTAACTATGGCTACACCTTC. It translates to CASSEGWATDTNYGYTF.

This clone occurred a few times. This chain joins TRBV19 and TRBJ1-5; D possibly corresponds to TRBD1 (6 bases). The CDR3 runs 17 residues. Trimming removed 4 bases from V and 2 bases from J, with 18 bases in between. Looked up from germline, CDR1 is LNHDA and CDR2 is SQIVND (reference sequence). CDR3 in DNA: TGTGCCAGTAGTACCCGGACAGTAGTTAAGGGCAATCAGCCCCAGCATTTT. It encodes CASSTRTVVKGNQPQHF. The full variable domain, with the rest looked up from reference TRBV19 and TRBJ1-5, is DGGITQSPKYLFRKEGQNVTLSCEQNLNHDAMYWYRQDPGQGLRLIYYSQIVNDFQKGDIAEGYSVSREKKESFPLTVTSAQKNPTAFYLCASSTRTVVKGNQPQHFGDGTRLSIL.

J is TRBJ2-1 and V is TRBV7-3, with TRBD2 matching over 7 bases. The CDR3 loop spans 17 amino acids. V lost 5 bases to trimming and J lost 6 bases; unmatched junction nucleotides: 16. Germline assignment: CDR1 SGHTA and CDR2 FQGTGA. CDR3 region: CASSPYGGLAEGNEQFF. DNA for the CDR3: TGTGCCAGCAGCCCTTACGGCGGCCTAGCGGAGGGCAATGAGCAGTTCTTC.

The J gene is TRBJ2-2, the V gene TRBV28; TRBD1 matches at 8 bases. V shed 7 bases, J shed 2 bases, and the junction held 12 bases outside the gene matches. The CDR3 is made up of 17 amino acids. The germline V gene encodes CDR1 MDHEN and CDR2 SYDVKM. CDR3 loop: CASTTQWTGKNTGELFF. The CDR3 DNA follows: TGTGCCAGCACAACCCAATGGACAGGGAAAAACACCGGGGAGCTGTTTTTT.

This chain connects TRBV27 to TRBJ2-7, with D perhaps being TRBD1 or TRBD2 (6 bases each). Germline values: CDR1 MNHEY, CDR2 SMNVEV (reference sequence). This CDR3 is 14 amino acids long. V lost 5 bases, J lost 7 bases, and 18 bases lay in between. CDR3 in DNA: TGTGCCAGCAGTGAGGGGCTGGGGGCGGGGGAGCAGTACTTC. This encodes CASSEGLGAGEQYF.

As DNA, the CDR3 is TGTGCCAGCATCCCGGCAGGGGCATCCTATGGCTACACCTTC. Its protein is CASIPAGASYGYTF. The gene calls are TRBV7-9 and TRBJ1-2, with D possibly matching TRBD1 (6 bases). The CDR3 sequence is 14 residues long. Germline V CDR1 and CDR2: SEHNR, FQNEAQ (reference sequence). Trimming stripped 7 bases from V and 4 bases from J, with 16 bases between.

This clone was found many times. The chain employs TRBV10-3 and TRBJ2-7; 7 nucleotides line up with TRBD1. Germline values: CDR1 ENHRY, CDR2 SYGVKD. The CDR3 length is 15 residues. V shed 3 bases and J 3 bases; nucleotides not matched to a gene: 8. This chain's CDR3 is CAISDLGTVYYEQYF. DNA for the CDR3: TGTGCCATCAGTGACCTAGGGACAGTTTACTACGAGCAGTACTTC.

With respect to this clone: One end of the junction fails to match germline, which may point to a read error. The CDR3 DNA reads TGTGCCACCAGTACGCAGGGAGGGTTGATCTTC. Its translation: CATSTQGGLIF. The chain links TRBV24-1 to TRBJ2-6; 7 bases are shared with TRBD2. Germline CDR1 KGHDR, CDR2 SFDVKD. This CDR3 comprises 11 residues.

V usage is TRBV4-1 and J usage is TRBJ1-6; D is unresolved. Germline loops: CDR1 MGHRA, CDR2 YSYEKL. V lost 0 bases to trimming and J lost 9 bases, with 18 bases between them. This CDR3 comprises 17 residues. The CDR3 nucleotides are TGCGCCAGCAGCCAAGAGAACATTCAGAGTTTCAGTTCACCCCTCCACTTT. This encodes CASSQENIQSFSSPLHF.

The chain carries TRBV6-6 and TRBJ1-3; D possibly corresponds to TRBD1 (5 bases). CDR1 and CDR2 (germline): MNHNY, SVGAGI (reference sequence). The CDR3 is made up of 14 amino acids. The V and J ends lost 8 bases and 2 bases respectively, with 13 bases between them. CDR3 nucleotides: TGTGCCAGCGTACAAGGGGCAGCTGGAAACACCATATATTTT. Translated: CASVQGAAGNTIYF.

Comments on this clone: This is likely a read error, given that the CDR3 carries no conserved phenylalanine or tryptophan at its end. Because the CDR3's place on the DNA is in doubt, the DNA is left out and the CDR3 is given as listed by TCRdb. The V call is TRBV3-1 (or the pseudogene TRBV3-2), the J call TRBJ1-2; the table assigns TRBD1, which was not confirmed against the DNA. The CDR3 length equals 13 residues, ends included. CDR1 is LGHDT and CDR2 is YNNKEL in the germline V gene (reference sequence). The CDR3 reads CASSQSPGAPGGL.

V and J are TRBV28 and TRBJ2-7, with D maybe TRBD2 (6 bases). Trimming removed 3 bases at V and 6 bases at J, with 12 bases between. CDR1 MDHEN and CDR2 SYDVKM come from the germline V gene. This CDR3 spans 13 amino acids. DNA of the CDR3: TGTGCCAGCAGTTTCAGCGGGCGGGGCGAGCAGTACTTC. Translating gives CASSFSGRGEQYF.

V and J are TRBV28 and TRBJ1-6, with 9 bases matching TRBD1. The germline V gene encodes CDR1 MDHEN and CDR2 SYDVKM. The V gene end was trimmed by 6 bases and the J gene end by 6 bases; junction bases not matched to a gene: 3. This CDR3 is built from 14 residues. The CDR3 region is CASRPGQGNSPLHF. The DNA of the CDR3 is TGTGCCAGCAGACCGGGACAGGGTAATTCACCCCTCCACTTT.

The genes are TRBV5-1 and TRBJ2-3; no clear D gene. The germline V gene has CDR1 SGHRS and CDR2 YFSETQ. The CDR3 consists of 13 residues. V was clipped by 4 bases and J by 1 base, with 7 bases between them. Here the CDR3 DNA reads TGCGCCAGCAGCGGGTCTGGCACAGATACGCAGTATTTT. Translation gives CASSGSGTDTQYF.

V is TRBV6-2 or TRBV6-3 and J is TRBJ1-1; no reliable D call. The germline V and J ends were trimmed by 4 bases and 7 bases, with 10 bases remaining between them. Germline V CDR1 and CDR2: MNHEY, SVGEGT. This CDR3 has 12 residues. In DNA form, the CDR3 reads TGTGCCAGCAGTTTAACGTATTTTGAAGCTTTCTTT. It is translated as CASSLTYFEAFF.

The chain uses TRBV9 and TRBJ1-6; D unclear. V gave up 2 bases and J gave up 7 bases, with 7 bases separating them. The CDR3 has 13 amino acids. Germline V gene data show CDR1 as SGDLS and CDR2 as YYNGEE. For the CDR3, the DNA is TGTGCCAGCAGCGTCACAGAGAATTCACCCCTCCACTTT. Amino acid sequence: CASSVTENSPLHF.

The chain recombines TRBV18 with TRBJ2-1; D remains unclear. Germline V gives CDR1 KGHSH, CDR2 LQKENI. This CDR3 is built from 13 residues. V shed 2 bases and J shed 7 bases, with 9 bases lying between them. The DNA for the CDR3 is TGTGCCAGCTCACCAGAGGTTTTGAATGAGCAGTTCTTC. The encoded protein is CASSPEVLNEQFF.